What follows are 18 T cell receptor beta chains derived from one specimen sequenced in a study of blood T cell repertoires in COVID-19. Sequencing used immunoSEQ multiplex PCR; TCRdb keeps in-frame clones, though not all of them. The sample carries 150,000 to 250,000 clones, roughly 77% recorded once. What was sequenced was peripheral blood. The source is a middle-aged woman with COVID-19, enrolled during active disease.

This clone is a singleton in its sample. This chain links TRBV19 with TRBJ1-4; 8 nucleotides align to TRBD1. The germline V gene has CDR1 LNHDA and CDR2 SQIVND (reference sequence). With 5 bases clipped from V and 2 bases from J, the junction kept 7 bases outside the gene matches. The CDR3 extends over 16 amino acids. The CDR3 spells CASSLRTGWTNEKLFF. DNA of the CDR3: TGTGCCAGTAGTTTACGGACAGGGTGGACTAATGAAAAACTGTTTTTT.

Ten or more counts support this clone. CDR3 bases: TGTGCCAGCACTCCATACGGGTCTGAAGCTTTCTTT. Translating it yields CASTPYGSEAFF. The chain employs TRBV5-4 and TRBJ1-1, with D unresolved. The V end lost 6 bases, the J end lost 6 bases, and 12 bases lay between the germline ends. This CDR3 region has 12 residues. The germline CDR1 and CDR2 sequences are SGHNT and YYREEE (reference sequence).

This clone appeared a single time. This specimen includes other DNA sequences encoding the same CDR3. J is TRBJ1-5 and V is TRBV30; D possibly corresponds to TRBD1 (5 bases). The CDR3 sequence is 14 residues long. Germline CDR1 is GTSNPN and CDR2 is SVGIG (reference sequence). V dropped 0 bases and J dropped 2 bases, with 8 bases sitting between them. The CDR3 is CAWSVGGGNQPQHF. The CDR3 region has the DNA TGTGCCTGGAGTGTTGGGGGGGGCAATCAGCCCCAGCATTTT.

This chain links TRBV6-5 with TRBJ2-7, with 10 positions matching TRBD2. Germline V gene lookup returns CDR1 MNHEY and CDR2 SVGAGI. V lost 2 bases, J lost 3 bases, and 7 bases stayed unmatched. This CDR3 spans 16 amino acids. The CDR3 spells CASSYGTSGNNYEQYF. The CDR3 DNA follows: TGTGCCAGCAGTTACGGCACTAGCGGGAATAACTACGAGCAGTACTTC.

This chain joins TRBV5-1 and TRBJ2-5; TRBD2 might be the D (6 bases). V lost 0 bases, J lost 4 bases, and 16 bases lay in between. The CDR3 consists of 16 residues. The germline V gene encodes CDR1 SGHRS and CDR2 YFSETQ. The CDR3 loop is CASSLAGSAGSETQYF. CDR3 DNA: TGCGCCAGCAGCTTGGCCGGCTCGGCGGGGTCAGAGACCCAGTACTTC.

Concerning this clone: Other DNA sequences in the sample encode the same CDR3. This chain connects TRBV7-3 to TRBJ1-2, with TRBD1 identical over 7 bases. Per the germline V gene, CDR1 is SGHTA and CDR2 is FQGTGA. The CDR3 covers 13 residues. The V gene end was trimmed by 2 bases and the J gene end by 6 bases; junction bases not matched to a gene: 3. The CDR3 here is CASSLGTGDGYTF. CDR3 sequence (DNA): TGTGCCAGCAGCTTAGGAACAGGGGATGGCTACACCTTC.

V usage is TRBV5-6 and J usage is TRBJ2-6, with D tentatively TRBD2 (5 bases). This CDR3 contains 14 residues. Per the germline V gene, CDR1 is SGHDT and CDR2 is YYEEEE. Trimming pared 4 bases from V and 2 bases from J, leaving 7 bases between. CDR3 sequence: CASSAGAGANVLTF. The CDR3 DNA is TGTGCCAGCAGCGCCGGGGCTGGGGCCAACGTCCTGACTTTC.

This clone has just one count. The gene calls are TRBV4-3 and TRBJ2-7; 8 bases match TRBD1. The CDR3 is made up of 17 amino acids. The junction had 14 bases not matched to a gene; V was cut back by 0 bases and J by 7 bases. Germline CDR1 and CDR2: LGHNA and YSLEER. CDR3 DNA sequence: TGCGCCAGCAGCCAAGATACGTGGGGGACAGGTTCACCAGAGCAGTACTTC. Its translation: CASSQDTWGTGSPEQYF.

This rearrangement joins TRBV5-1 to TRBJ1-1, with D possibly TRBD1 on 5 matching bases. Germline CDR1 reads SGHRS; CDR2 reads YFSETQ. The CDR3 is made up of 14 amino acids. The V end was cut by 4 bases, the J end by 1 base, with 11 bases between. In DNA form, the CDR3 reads TGCGCCAGCAGCCCATCGGGGGGGAACACTGAAGCTTTCTTT. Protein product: CASSPSGGNTEAFF.

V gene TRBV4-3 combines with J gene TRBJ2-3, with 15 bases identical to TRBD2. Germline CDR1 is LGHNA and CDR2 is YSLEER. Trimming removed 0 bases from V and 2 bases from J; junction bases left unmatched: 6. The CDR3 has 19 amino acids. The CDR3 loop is CASSQEGLAGGPNTDTQYF. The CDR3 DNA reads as TGCGCCAGCAGCCAAGAAGGACTAGCGGGGGGGCCTAACACAGATACGCAGTATTTT.

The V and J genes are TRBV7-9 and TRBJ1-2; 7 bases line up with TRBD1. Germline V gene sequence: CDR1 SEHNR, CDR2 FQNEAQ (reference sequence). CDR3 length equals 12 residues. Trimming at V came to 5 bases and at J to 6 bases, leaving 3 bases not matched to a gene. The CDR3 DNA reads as TGTGCCAGCAGCCGGGACAGAAATGGCTACACCTTC. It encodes CASSRDRNGYTF.

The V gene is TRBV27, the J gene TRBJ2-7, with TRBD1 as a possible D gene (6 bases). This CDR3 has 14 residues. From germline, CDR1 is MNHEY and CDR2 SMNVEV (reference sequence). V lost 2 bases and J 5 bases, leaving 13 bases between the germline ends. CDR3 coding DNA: TGTGCCAGCAGTTTAAGTCTGAGGGGGAACGAGCAGTACTTC. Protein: CASSLSLRGNEQYF.

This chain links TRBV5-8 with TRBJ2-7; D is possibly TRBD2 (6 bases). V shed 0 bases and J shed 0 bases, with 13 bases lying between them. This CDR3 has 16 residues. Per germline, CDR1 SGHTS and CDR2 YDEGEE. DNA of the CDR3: TGTGCCAGCAGCTTGGAAGGGACTGGATACTCCTACGAGCAGTACTTC. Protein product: CASSLEGTGYSYEQYF.

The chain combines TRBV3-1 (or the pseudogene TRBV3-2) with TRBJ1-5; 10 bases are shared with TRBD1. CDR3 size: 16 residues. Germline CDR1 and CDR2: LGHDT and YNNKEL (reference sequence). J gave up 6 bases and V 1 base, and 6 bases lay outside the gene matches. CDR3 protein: CASSQGHGTGAQPQHF. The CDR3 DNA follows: TGTGCCAGCAGCCAAGGTCACGGGACAGGGGCTCAGCCCCAGCATTTT.

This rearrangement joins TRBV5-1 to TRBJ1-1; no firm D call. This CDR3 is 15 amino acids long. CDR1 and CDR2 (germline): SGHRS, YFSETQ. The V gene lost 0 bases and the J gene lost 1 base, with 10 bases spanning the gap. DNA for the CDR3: TGCGCCAGCAGCTTGGGGTACTCGTCGAACACTGAAGCTTTCTTT. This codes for CASSLGYSSNTEAFF.

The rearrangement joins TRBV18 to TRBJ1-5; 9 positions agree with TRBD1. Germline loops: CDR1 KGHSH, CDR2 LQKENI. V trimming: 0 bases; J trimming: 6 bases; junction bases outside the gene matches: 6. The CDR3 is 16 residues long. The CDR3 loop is CASSPPGQGLRQPQHF. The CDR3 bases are TGTGCCAGCTCACCACCGGGACAGGGTTTGCGTCAGCCCCAGCATTTT.

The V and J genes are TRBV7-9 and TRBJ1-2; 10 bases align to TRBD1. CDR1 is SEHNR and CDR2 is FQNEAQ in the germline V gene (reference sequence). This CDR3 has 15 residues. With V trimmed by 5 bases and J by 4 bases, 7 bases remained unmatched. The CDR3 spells CASSLDRGLSYGYTF. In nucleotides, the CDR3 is TGTGCCAGCAGCCTCGACAGGGGGCTCTCCTATGGCTACACCTTC.

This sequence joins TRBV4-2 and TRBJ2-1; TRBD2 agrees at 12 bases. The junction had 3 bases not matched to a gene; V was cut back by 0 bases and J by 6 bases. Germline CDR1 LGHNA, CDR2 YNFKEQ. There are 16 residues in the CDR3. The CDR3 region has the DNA TGTGCCAGCAGCCAAGATTCTAGCGGGGGGGCCAATGAGCAGTTCTTC. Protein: CASSQDSSGGANEQFF.